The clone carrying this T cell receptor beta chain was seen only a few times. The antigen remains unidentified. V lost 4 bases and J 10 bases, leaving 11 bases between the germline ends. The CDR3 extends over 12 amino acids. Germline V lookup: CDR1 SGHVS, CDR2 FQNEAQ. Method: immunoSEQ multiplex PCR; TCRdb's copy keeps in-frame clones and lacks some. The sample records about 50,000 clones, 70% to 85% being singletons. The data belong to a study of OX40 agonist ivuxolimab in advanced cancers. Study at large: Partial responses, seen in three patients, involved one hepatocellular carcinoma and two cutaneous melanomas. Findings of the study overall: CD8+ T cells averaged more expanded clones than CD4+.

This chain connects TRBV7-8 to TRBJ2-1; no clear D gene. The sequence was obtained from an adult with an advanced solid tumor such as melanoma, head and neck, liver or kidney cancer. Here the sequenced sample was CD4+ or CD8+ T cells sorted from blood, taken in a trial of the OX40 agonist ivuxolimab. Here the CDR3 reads CASSYPRWEQFF. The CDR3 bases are TGTGCCAGCAGCTACCCCCGTTGGGAGCAGTTCTTC. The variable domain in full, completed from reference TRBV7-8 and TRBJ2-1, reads GAGVSQSPRYKVAKRGQDVALRCDPISGHVSLFWYQQALGQGPEFLTYFQNEAQLDKSGLPSDRFFAERPEGSVSTLKIQRTQQEDSAVYLCASSYPRWEQFFGPGTRLTVL.